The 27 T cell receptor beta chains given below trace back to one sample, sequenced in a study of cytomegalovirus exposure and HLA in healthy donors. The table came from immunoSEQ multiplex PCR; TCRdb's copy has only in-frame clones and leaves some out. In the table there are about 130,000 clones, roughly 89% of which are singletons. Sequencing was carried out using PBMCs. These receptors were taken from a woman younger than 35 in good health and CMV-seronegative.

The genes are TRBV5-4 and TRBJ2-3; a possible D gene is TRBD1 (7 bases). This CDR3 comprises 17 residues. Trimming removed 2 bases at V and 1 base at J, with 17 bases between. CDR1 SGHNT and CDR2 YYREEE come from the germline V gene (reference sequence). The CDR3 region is CASSLAFGGTGTDTQYF. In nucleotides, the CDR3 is TGTGCCAGCAGCTTAGCGTTTGGAGGGACAGGCACAGATACGCAGTATTTT.

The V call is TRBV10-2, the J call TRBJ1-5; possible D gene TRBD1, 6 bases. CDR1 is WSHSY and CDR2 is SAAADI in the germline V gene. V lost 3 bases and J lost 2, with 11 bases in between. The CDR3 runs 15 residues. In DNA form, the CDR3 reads TGCGCCAGCAGTGAACAGGGATCCGGCAATCAGCCCCAGCATTTT. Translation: CASSEQGSGNQPQHF.

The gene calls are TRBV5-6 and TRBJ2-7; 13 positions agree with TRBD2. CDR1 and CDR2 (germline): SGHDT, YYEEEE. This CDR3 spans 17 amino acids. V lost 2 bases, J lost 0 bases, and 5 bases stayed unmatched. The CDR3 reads CASSFDGLAGVSYEQYF. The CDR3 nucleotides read TGTGCCAGCAGCTTCGATGGACTAGCGGGAGTCTCCTACGAGCAGTACTTC.

The CDR3, as DNA: TGTGCCAGCAGTTCTGGACAGGAGCAGTACTTC. Its translation: CASSSGQEQYF. The chain uses TRBV6-5 and TRBJ2-7, with TRBD1 as a possible D gene (6 bases). The CDR3 runs to 11 residues. The V and J ends lost 4 bases and 7 bases respectively, with 8 bases between them. CDR1 and CDR2 from the germline V gene are MNHEY and SVGAGI.

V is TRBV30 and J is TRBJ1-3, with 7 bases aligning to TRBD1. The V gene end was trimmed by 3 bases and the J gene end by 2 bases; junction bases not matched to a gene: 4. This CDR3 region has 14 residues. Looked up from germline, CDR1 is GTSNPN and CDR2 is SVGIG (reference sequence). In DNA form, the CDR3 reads TGTGCCTGGAGAAGGGACAGTGCTGGAAACACCATATATTTT. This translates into CAWRRDSAGNTIYF.

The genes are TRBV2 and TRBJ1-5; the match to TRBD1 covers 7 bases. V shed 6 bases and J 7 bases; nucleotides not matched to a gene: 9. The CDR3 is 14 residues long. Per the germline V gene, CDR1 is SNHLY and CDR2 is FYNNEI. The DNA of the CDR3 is TGTGCCAGCAGCTACGGACAGGCGGGGCAGCCCCAGCATTTT. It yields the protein CASSYGQAGQPQHF.

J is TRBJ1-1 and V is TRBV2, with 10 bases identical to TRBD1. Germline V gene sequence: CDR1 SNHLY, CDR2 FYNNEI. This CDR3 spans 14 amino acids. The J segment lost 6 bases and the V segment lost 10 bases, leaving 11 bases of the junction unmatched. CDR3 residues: CATRGGQGIPEAFF. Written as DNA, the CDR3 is TGTGCCACCCGGGGGGGACAGGGGATACCTGAAGCTTTCTTT.

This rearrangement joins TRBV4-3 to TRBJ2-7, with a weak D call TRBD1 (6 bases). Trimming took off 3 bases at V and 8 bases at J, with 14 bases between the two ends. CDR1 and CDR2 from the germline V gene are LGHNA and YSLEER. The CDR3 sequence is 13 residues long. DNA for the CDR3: TGCGCCAGCAGCCACAAGTTTCAGGGGCAGCAGTACTTC. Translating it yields CASSHKFQGQQYF.

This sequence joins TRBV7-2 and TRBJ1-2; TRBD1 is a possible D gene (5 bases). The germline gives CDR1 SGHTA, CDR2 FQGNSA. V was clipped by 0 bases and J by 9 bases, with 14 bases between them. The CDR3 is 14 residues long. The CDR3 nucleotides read TGTGCCAGCAGCTTAGCATCGGAGGGGCCAAGCTACACCTTC. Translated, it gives CASSLASEGPSYTF.

The DNA of the CDR3 is TGTGCCAGCTCTGCGGCCAGCGGGCAGTTCTTC. Translation: CASSAASGQFF. The gene calls are TRBV2 and TRBJ2-1; TRBD2 might be the D (5 bases). Trimming stripped 8 bases from V and 12 bases from J, with 14 bases between. The CDR3 is 11 residues long. The germline gives CDR1 SNHLY, CDR2 FYNNEI.

The chain's CDR3 is CASSLGTSPGELFF. CDR3 sequence (DNA): TGTGCCAGCAGCTTAGGGACTAGCCCCGGGGAGCTGTTTTTT. V gene TRBV7-6 combines with J gene TRBJ2-2, with 8 bases identical to TRBD2. Germline V CDR1 and CDR2: SGHVS, FNYEAQ. The CDR3 spans 14 residues. Unmatched junction bases numbered 1, after V lost 1 base and J lost 6 bases.

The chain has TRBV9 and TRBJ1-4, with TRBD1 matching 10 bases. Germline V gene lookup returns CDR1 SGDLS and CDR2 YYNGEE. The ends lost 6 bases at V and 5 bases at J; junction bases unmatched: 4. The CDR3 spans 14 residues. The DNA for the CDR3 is TGTGCCAGCACTCGGACAGGGGGAAATGAAAAACTGTTTTTT. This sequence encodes CASTRTGGNEKLFF.

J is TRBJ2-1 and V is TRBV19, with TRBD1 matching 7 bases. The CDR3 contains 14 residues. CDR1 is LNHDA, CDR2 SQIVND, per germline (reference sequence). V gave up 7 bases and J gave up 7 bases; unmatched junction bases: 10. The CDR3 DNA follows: TGTGCCAGTATGATGGTAACAGGGGTAAATGAGCAGTTCTTC. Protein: CASMMVTGVNEQFF. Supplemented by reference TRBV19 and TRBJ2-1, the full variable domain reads DGGITQSPKYLFRKEGQNVTLSCEQNLNHDAMYWYRQDPGQGLRLIYYSQIVNDFQKGDIAEGYSVSREKKESFPLTVTSAQKNPTAFYLCASMMVTGVNEQFFGPGTRLTVL.

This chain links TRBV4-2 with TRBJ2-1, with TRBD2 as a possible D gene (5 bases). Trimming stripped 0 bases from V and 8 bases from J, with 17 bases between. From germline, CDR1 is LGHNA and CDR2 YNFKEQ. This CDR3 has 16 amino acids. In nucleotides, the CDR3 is TGTGCCAGCAGCCAAGACGGGCCCTCCGGAGGCGATGAGCAGTTCTTC. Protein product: CASSQDGPSGGDEQFF.

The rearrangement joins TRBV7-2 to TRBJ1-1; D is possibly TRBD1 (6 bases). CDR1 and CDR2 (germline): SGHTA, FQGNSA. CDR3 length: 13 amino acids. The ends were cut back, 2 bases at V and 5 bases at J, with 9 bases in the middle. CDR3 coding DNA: TGTGCCAGCAGCTTACAGGGGTATACTGAAGCTTTCTTT. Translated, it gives CASSLQGYTEAFF.

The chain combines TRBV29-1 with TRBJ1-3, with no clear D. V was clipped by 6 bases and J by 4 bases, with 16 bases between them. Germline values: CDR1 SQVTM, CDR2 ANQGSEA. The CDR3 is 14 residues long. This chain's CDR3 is CSVADYLGGNTIYF. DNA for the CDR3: TGCAGCGTAGCCGACTACCTGGGGGGAAACACCATATATTTT.

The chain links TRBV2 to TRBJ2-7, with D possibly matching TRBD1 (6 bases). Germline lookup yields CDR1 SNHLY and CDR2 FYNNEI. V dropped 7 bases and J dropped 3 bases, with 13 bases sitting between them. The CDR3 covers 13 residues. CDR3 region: CASKETGLYEQYF. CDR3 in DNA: TGTGCCAGCAAGGAGACAGGACTCTACGAGCAGTACTTC.

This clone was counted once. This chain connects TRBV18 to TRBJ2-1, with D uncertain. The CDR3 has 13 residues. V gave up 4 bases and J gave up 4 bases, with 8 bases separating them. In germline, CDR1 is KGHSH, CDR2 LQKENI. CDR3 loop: CASSRDLYNEQFF. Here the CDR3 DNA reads TGTGCCAGCTCACGCGACTTATACAATGAGCAGTTCTTC.

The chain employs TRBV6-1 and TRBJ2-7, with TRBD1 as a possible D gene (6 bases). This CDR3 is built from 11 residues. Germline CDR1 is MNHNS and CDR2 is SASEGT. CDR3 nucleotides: TGTGCCAGCAGTGTTCCAGGGGAGTTCCACGTC. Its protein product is CASSVPGEFHV.

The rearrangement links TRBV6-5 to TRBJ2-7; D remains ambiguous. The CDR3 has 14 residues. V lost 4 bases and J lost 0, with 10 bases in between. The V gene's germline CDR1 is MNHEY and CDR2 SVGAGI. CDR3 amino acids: CASSSLGVSYEQYF. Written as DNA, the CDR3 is TGTGCCAGCAGTTCCCTGGGCGTCTCCTACGAGCAGTACTTC.

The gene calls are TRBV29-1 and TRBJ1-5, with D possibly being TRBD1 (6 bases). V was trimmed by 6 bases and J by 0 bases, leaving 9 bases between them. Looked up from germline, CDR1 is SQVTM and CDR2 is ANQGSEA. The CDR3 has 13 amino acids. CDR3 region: CSVWTDSNQPQHF. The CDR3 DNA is TGCAGCGTCTGGACAGATAGCAATCAGCCCCAGCATTTT.

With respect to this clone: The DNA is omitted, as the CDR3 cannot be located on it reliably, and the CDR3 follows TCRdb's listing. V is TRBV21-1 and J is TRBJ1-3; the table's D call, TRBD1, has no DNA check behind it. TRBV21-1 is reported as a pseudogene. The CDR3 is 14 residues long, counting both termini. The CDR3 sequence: CASSKVGNGNTIYF.

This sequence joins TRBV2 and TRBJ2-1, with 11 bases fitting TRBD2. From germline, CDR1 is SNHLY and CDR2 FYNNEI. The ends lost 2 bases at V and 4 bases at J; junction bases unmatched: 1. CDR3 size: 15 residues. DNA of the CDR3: TGTGCCAGCAGTGAAACTAGCGGGGGTTACAATGAGCAGTTCTTC. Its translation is CASSETSGGYNEQFF. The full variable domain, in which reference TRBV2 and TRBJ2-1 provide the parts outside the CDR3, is EPEVTQTPSHQVTQMGQEVILRCVPISNHLYFYWYRQILGQKVEFLVSFYNNEISEKSEIFDDQFSVERPDGSNFTLKIRSTKLEDSAMYFCASSETSGGYNEQFFGPGTRLTVL.

The CDR3: CASSLAPGGYNEQFF. The CDR3 DNA is TGTGCCAGCAGCTTAGCGCCAGGGGGATACAATGAGCAGTTCTTC. The rearrangement joins TRBV7-2 to TRBJ2-1; TRBD1 aligns across 7 bases. V lost 0 bases and J lost 4; bases outside the gene matches: 3. CDR3 length equals 15 residues. Germline V gene data show CDR1 as SGHTA and CDR2 as FQGNSA.

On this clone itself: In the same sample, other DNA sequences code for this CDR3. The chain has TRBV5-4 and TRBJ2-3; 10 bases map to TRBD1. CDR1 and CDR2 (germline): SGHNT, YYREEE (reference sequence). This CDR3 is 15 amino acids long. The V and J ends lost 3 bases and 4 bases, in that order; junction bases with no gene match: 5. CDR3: CASSSPDRGADTQYF. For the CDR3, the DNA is TGTGCCAGCAGCTCTCCGGACAGGGGGGCAGATACGCAGTATTTT.

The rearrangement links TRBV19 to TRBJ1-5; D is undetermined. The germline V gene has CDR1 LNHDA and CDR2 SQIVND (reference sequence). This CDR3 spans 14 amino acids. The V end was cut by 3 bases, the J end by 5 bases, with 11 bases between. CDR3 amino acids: CASSIWAIDQPQHF. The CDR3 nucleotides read TGTGCCAGTAGTATCTGGGCGATCGATCAGCCCCAGCATTTT.

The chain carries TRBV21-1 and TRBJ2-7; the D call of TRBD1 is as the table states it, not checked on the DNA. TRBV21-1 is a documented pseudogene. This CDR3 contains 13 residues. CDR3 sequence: CASCRQESYEQYV. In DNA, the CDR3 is TGTGCCAGCTGTAGACAGGAGAGCTACGAGCAGTACGTC.